This T cell receptor beta chain derives from a study of cytomegalovirus exposure and HLA in healthy donors. The CDR3 contains 15 residues. The V and J ends lost 3 bases and 7 bases, in that order; junction bases with no gene match: 3. Germline values: CDR1 SNHLY, CDR2 FYNNEI. With 60 Vbeta and 13 Jbeta primers, the PCR was carried out. Data came from immunoSEQ multiplex PCR; TCRdb stores just in-frame clones and leaves some out. The table records 150,000 to 200,000 clones, around 80% of them present only once. The table lists this clone with a few counts. The genes are TRBV2 and TRBJ2-1; 13 nucleotides agree with TRBD2. The receptor comes from a male donor in good health and CMV-seropositive. Sequencing was performed on PBMCs. CDR3 loop: CASSDTSGRANEQFF. For the CDR3, the DNA is TGTGCCAGCAGTGACACTAGCGGGAGGGCTAATGAGCAGTTCTTC.